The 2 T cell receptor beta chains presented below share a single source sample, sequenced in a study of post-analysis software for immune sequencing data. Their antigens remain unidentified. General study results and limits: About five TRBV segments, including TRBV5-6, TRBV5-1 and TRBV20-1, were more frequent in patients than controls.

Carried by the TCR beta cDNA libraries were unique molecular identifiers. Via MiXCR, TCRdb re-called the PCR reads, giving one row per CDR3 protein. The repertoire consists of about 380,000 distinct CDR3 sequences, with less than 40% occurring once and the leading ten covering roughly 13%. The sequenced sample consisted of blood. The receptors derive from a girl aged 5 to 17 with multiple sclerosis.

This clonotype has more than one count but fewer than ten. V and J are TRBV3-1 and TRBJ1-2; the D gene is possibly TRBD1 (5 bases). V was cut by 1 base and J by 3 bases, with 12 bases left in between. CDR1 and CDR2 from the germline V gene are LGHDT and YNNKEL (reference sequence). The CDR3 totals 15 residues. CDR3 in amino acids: CASSQGNRYYYGYTF. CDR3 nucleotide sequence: TGTGCCAGCAGCCAAGGGAACAGGTATTACTATGGCTACACCTTC.

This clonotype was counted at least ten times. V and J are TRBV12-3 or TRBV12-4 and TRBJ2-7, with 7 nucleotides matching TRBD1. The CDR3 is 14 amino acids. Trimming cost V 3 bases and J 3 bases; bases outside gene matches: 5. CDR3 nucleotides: TGTGCCAGCAGTTTTCGACAGGGTTTCTACGAGCAGTACTTC. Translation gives CASSFRQGFYEQYF.